This TCR beta chain was documented in a study of T cells in Graves' hyperthyroidism and ophthalmopathy. Germline CDR1 reads SQVTM; CDR2 reads ANQGSEA. The CDR3 totals 15 residues. Authors of the study amplified TCR beta CDR3 regions from RNA transcripts. Researchers ran a first-round RT-PCR on the TCR CDR3 using the HTBI primer set. TCRdb recomputed calls from the multiplex PCR reads with MiXCR, one row per CDR3 protein. The sample shows about 160,000 distinct CDR3 sequences, over 7.5% of them seen only once. This clonotype was counted a few times. The junction shows a germline mismatch at one end, possibly a read error.

Specimen: blood. The source of this sequence is a woman in her late teens or twenties with Graves' hyperthyroidism that later progressed to Graves' ophthalmopathy. The chain joins TRBV29-1 to TRBJ1-3; 7 bases line up with TRBD1. The CDR3 sequence: CGVVATGSSGNTIYF. The CDR3 DNA is TGCGGCGTTGTTGCGACAGGGAGCTCTGGAAACACCATATATTTT. The entire variable domain, with the rest obtained from reference TRBV29-1 and TRBJ1-3, is as follows: SAVISQKPSRDICQRGTSLTIQCQVDSQVTMMFWYRQQPGQSLTLIATANQGSEATYESGFVIDKFPISRPNLTFSTLTVSNMSPEDSSIYLCGVVATGSSGNTIYFGEGSWLTVV.